This T cell receptor beta chain was found in a study of blood T cells in healthy people across ages. Study at large: With template switching, about one barcoded beta molecule was captured per two T cells.

Study findings and constraints: Versus aged donors, long-lived donors had higher diversity and more naive CD4+ cells.

The CDR3 runs 15 residues. The V gene's germline CDR1 is LNHNV and CDR2 YYDKDF (reference sequence). Trimming pared 0 bases from V and 4 bases from J, leaving 12 bases between. Alongside a J-beta primer mix, a sample-barcoded 5' primer served in a second PCR lasting about 7 to 12 cycles. TCRdb analysed the 5' RACE reads with MiXCR anew, one entry per CDR3 protein. This table holds hundreds of thousands of distinct CDR3 sequences, about 30% found once. Turning to this clonotype: The antigen remains undetermined.

The chain carries TRBV15 and TRBJ2-5; D uncertain. The sequenced material came from blood. This TCR derives from a woman of 80 years or more in good health. The CDR3 sequence: CATSREGSSSETQYF. CDR3 in DNA: TGTGCCACCAGCAGAGAGGGCAGTAGCTCAGAGACCCAGTACTTC.